Each of the 18 T cell receptor beta chains below was sequenced from the same sample in a study of shared clonotypes between healthy human individuals. Naive CD8 cells, CD45RO-negative and positively selected for CCR7, excluded terminally differentiated effector memory CD45RA+ cells. The method was immunoSEQ multiplex PCR; TCRdb's version includes in-frame clones alone and lacks a portion of them. The table has a few million clones, 93% seen once. Sequenced input: naive CD8+ T cells from PBMCs. The receptors were gathered from a man between 18 and 35 years old in good health. Some clones in this sample may be carry-over from other donors' samples.

The chain joins TRBV9 to TRBJ1-2; D not certain. Germline CDR1 reads SGDLS; CDR2 reads YYNGEE. Trimming stripped 5 bases from V and 2 bases from J, with 10 bases between. The CDR3 is made up of 13 amino acids. The CDR3 here is CASRDPGNYGYTF. In DNA form, the CDR3 reads TGTGCCAGCAGGGATCCGGGGAACTATGGCTACACCTTC.

The chain recombines TRBV15 with TRBJ1-1, with 8 nucleotides matching TRBD1. Trimming cost V 4 bases and J 4 bases; bases outside gene matches: 8. This CDR3 region has 15 residues. The V gene's germline CDR1 is LNHNV and CDR2 YYDKDF (reference sequence). Written as DNA, the CDR3 is TGTGCCACCAGCACCTTGATAGACAGGGGCACTGAAGCTTTCTTT. Protein sequence: CATSTLIDRGTEAFF.

A note on this clone: The same CDR3 is also encoded by other DNA sequences in this sample. The chain recombines TRBV27 with TRBJ2-1; the match to TRBD2 covers 8 bases. Trimming took 0 bases from V and 1 from J; bases not matched to a gene: 2. Germline V gives CDR1 MNHEY, CDR2 SMNVEV (reference sequence). This CDR3 has 16 amino acids. The CDR3 sequence: CASSLSSGDSYNEQFF. In DNA form, the CDR3 reads TGTGCCAGCAGTTTATCTAGCGGGGATTCCTACAATGAGCAGTTCTTC.

The chain joins TRBV28 to TRBJ2-2; D is undetermined. The CDR3 spans 17 residues. V dropped 7 bases and J dropped 6 bases, with 24 bases sitting between them. Germline V CDR1 and CDR2: MDHEN, SYDVKM. CDR3 DNA sequence: TGTGCCAGCACCGACTCTCCCGCAGACGCTAACGCCGGGGAGCTGTTTTTT. This sequence encodes CASTDSPADANAGELFF.

Here the CDR3 reads CASSLALASGYSYNEQFF. As DNA, the CDR3 is TGCGCCAGCAGCTTGGCCTTGGCTAGCGGATACTCCTACAATGAGCAGTTCTTC. The V gene is TRBV5-1, the J gene TRBJ2-1; 7 bases map to TRBD2. J gave up 0 bases and V 0 bases, and 9 bases lay outside the gene matches. This CDR3 has 18 residues. Germline lookup yields CDR1 SGHRS and CDR2 YFSETQ.

As regards this clone: The same CDR3 also results from other DNA sequences found in this sample. The chain carries TRBV27 and TRBJ2-1; D assignment may be TRBD1 or TRBD2 (5 bases each). The germline V gene encodes CDR1 MNHEY and CDR2 SMNVEV (reference sequence). Between the trimmed V and J ends, which lost 1 base and 0 bases, there was a span of 10 bases. The CDR3 is 16 residues long. CDR3 nucleotides: TGTGCCAGCAGTTTATGGGCAGGGAGCTCCTACAATGAGCAGTTCTTC. Translation: CASSLWAGSSYNEQFF.

As for this clone: The sample carries other DNA sequences with the same CDR3. This chain joins TRBV13 and TRBJ2-7; D perhaps matches TRBD1 (6 bases). Germline-derived CDR1 and CDR2 are PRHDT and FYEKMQ (reference sequence). V gave up 3 bases and J gave up 4 bases, with 7 bases separating them. The CDR3 has 12 amino acids. CDR3 amino acids: CASSLDRYEQYF. The DNA of the CDR3 is TGTGCCAGCAGCTTGGACAGATACGAGCAGTACTTC.

Note on this clone: The sample holds other DNA sequences that translate to the same CDR3. The V and J genes are TRBV2 and TRBJ2-7, with 9 bases fitting TRBD1. CDR1 SNHLY and CDR2 FYNNEI come from the germline V gene. Unmatched junction bases numbered 6, after V lost 6 bases and J lost 3 bases. This CDR3 spans 14 amino acids. CDR3 bases: TGTGCCAGCAGGGACCGGGACAGGGTCTACGAGCAGTACTTC. It codes for CASRDRDRVYEQYF.

The V call is TRBV2, the J call TRBJ1-1; no reliable D call. Germline CDR1 is SNHLY and CDR2 is FYNNEI. Deletions cut 2 bases from V and 0 bases from J, with 10 bases between. The CDR3 is made up of 15 amino acids. The CDR3 spells CASSERKEMNTEAFF. The CDR3 DNA follows: TGTGCCAGCAGTGAAAGAAAAGAAATGAACACTGAAGCTTTCTTT. Drawing the rest from reference TRBV2 and TRBJ1-1, the complete variable domain is EPEVTQTPSHQVTQMGQEVILRCVPISNHLYFYWYRQILGQKVEFLVSFYNNEISEKSEIFDDQFSVERPDGSNFTLKIRSTKLEDSAMYFCASSERKEMNTEAFFGQGTRLTVV.

Comment on this clone: The junction differs from germline at one of its ends, possibly a read error. This rearrangement joins TRBV28 to TRBJ1-2; possible D gene TRBD1, 6 bases. This CDR3 has 13 residues. Germline CDR1 MDHEN, CDR2 SYDVKM. CDR3: CASGLLGGDGYTF. In DNA, the CDR3 is TGTGCCAGCGGTTTGTTGGGGGGCGATGGCTACACCTTC.

J is TRBJ1-5 and V is TRBV5-1; D might be TRBD1 (5 bases). Trimming left V 5 bases short and J 7 bases short, with 19 bases between. Germline assignment: CDR1 SGHRS and CDR2 YFSETQ. The CDR3 totals 15 residues. Here the CDR3 DNA reads TGCGCCAGCAGGGCGGGGGACTCGGGGAGCCAGCCCCAGCATTTT. Encoded protein: CASRAGDSGSQPQHF.

A remark on this clone: In the same sample, other DNA sequences code for this CDR3. The chain is built from TRBV5-4 and TRBJ2-7; TRBD2 might be the D (5 bases). The CDR3 has 14 residues. The germline V and J ends were trimmed by 0 bases and 4 bases, with 11 bases remaining between them. In germline, CDR1 is SGHNT, CDR2 YYREEE (reference sequence). CDR3 DNA sequence: TGTGCCAGCAGCTTGGGACGGGAATCTTACGAGCAGTACTTC. It codes for CASSLGRESYEQYF. The variable domain in full, with the rest retrieved from reference TRBV5-4 and TRBJ2-7, is ETGVTQSPTHLIKTRGQQVTLRCSSQSGHNTVSWYQQALGQGPQFIFQYYREEENGRGNFPPRFSGLQFPNYSSELNVNALELDDSALYLCASSLGRESYEQYFGPGTRLTVT.

The J gene is TRBJ2-3, the V gene TRBV7-9; possibly TRBD2 for D (6 bases). This CDR3 has 16 residues. Trimming took 0 bases from V and 1 from J, leaving 11 bases between them. Germline lookup yields CDR1 SEHNR and CDR2 FQNEAQ (reference sequence). This CDR3 is CASSLALGGGTDTQYF. The CDR3 DNA is TGTGCCAGCAGCTTAGCACTCGGGGGAGGCACAGATACGCAGTATTTT.

The chain uses TRBV6-1 and TRBJ2-5; D perhaps matches TRBD1 (7 bases). The CDR3 runs 15 residues. V lost 6 bases, J lost 3 bases, and 17 bases lay in between. Germline CDR1 and CDR2: MNHNS and SASEGT. The CDR3 loop reads CASRGGVTGKETQYF. The CDR3 nucleotides read TGTGCCAGCAGGGGGGGCGTGACAGGGAAAGAGACCCAGTACTTC.

The gene calls are TRBV19 and TRBJ1-5; a weak D match, TRBD1 (5 bases). CDR1 is LNHDA and CDR2 is SQIVND in the germline V gene (reference sequence). The CDR3 loop spans 14 amino acids. V lost 4 bases and J lost 2, with 9 bases in between. CDR3 in amino acids: CASSKGVGNQPQHF. The CDR3 DNA follows: TGTGCCAGTAGTAAAGGGGTGGGCAATCAGCCCCAGCATTTT.

Worth noting for this clone: The same CDR3 can be traced to other DNA sequences in this sample. The chain is built from TRBV27 and TRBJ2-7; TRBD2 agrees at 8 bases. Germline V CDR1 and CDR2: MNHEY, SMNVEV (reference sequence). The CDR3 covers 13 residues. Trimming cost V 3 bases and J 3 bases; bases outside gene matches: 1. In DNA form, the CDR3 reads TGTGCCAGCAGTTTGAGCGGGAGCTACGAGCAGTACTTC. Protein sequence: CASSLSGSYEQYF.

This clone was detected once. This rearrangement joins TRBV7-8 to TRBJ2-2, with no clear D. V lost 4 bases and J 6 bases, leaving 18 bases between the germline ends. The germline V gene has CDR1 SGHVS and CDR2 FQNEAQ. The CDR3 has 16 residues. CDR3 DNA: TGTGCCAGCAGCTCACGCCCGACGGCGTCCCCCGGGGAGCTGTTTTTT. It codes for CASSSRPTASPGELFF. Full variable domain (missing parts from reference TRBV7-8 and TRBJ2-2): GAGVSQSPRYKVAKRGQDVALRCDPISGHVSLFWYQQALGQGPEFLTYFQNEAQLDKSGLPSDRFFAERPEGSVSTLKIQRTQQEDSAVYLCASSSRPTASPGELFFGEGSRLTVL.

This sequence joins TRBV28 and TRBJ1-1; the match to TRBD1 covers 7 bases. V shed 6 bases and J 0 bases; nucleotides not matched to a gene: 10. From germline, CDR1 is MDHEN and CDR2 SYDVKM. This CDR3 contains 16 residues. CDR3 in amino acids: CASRLTMGQLNTEAFF. CDR3 in DNA: TGTGCCAGCAGGTTAACAATGGGACAGCTGAACACTGAAGCTTTCTTT.